This entry describes one T cell receptor beta chain. This entry comes from a study of control samples from healthy donors and cancer patients. Generated by immunoSEQ multiplex PCR, the TCRdb table keeps only in-frame clones and is missing some. Of 130,000 or so clones listed, approximately 91% are singletons. Germline assignment: CDR1 MNHEY and CDR2 SVGAGI. The CDR3 contains 15 residues. Trimming pared 8 bases from V and 2 bases from J, leaving 15 bases between. Sequenced material: blood. The sequence was obtained from a man aged 45-65 years in good health. This sequence joins TRBV6-5 and TRBJ2-2, with TRBD1 as a possible D gene (6 bases). The CDR3 loop is CASRRGKFNTGELFF. The DNA of the CDR3 is TGTGCCAGCCGCAGGGGCAAGTTTAACACCGGGGAGCTGTTTTTT.